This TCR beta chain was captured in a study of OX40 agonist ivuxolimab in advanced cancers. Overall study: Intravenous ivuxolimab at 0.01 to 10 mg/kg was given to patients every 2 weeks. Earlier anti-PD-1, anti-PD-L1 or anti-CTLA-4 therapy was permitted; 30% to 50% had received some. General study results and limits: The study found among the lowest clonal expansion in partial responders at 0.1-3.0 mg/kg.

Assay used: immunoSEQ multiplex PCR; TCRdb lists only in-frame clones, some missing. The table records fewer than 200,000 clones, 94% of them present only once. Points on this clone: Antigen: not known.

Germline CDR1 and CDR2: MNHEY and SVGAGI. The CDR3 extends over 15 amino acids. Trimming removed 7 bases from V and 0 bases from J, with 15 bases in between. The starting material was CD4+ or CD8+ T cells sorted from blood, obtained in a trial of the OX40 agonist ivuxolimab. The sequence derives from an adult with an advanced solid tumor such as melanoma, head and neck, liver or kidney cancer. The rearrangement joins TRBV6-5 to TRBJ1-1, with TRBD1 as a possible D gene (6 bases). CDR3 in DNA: TGTGCCAGCACTAACGGGGGGCCAATGAACACTGAAGCTTTCTTT. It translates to CASTNGGPMNTEAFF.